This is a list of T cell receptor beta chains from one sample in a study of beta chain features in type 1 diabetes. Clones were read by immunoSEQ multiplex PCR, and TCRdb kept only the in-frame ones, dropping some. The table has roughly 220,000 clones, under 20% seen once. The sequenced sample consisted of naive CD4+ T cells from blood. The origin of the receptors is a man aged 25 to 40 with type 1 diabetes. The CDR3 runs from the conserved cysteine through the conserved F or W. The D gene is left open where the match is weak. Not all rows give a size; the values are once, few, many and, for expanded clones, a class.

D: -; size: -; J: TRBJ2-1; V: TRBV9; CDR3: CASSVLGYSSYNEQFF; DNA: TGTGCCAGCAGCGTCCTGGGGTATTCCTCCTACAATGAGCAGTTCTTC
D: -; size: -; J: TRBJ2-2; V: TRBV9; CDR3: CASSAQAGELFF; DNA: TGTGCCAGCAGCGCACAAGCCGGGGAGCTGTTTTTT
D: TRBD1; size: few; J: TRBJ2-3; V: TRBV7-2; CDR3: CASRTGQGAIRETDTQYF; DNA: TGTGCCAGCAGGACGGGACAGGGGGCAATAAGAGAGACAGATACGCAGTATTTT
D: -; size: -; J: TRBJ2-2; V: TRBV25-1; CDR3: CASSEYAGTDNTGELFF; DNA: TGTGCCAGCAGTGAATATGCCGGGACGGATAACACCGGGGAGCTGTTTTTT
D: TRBD2; size: few; J: TRBJ2-7; V: TRBV29-1; CDR3: CSVEDRVAGEYEQYF; DNA: TGCAGCGTTGAAGATAGGGTAGCGGGAGAATACGAGCAGTACTTC
D: TRBD2; size: few; J: TRBJ2-1; V: TRBV14; CDR3: CASSQDGSGRAYYNEQFF; DNA: TGTGCCAGCAGCCAAGACGGAAGCGGGAGGGCTTACTACAATGAGCAGTTCTTC
D: TRBD2; size: -; J: TRBJ2-2; V: TRBV19; CDR3: CASSKGLAGGTGELFF; DNA: TGTGCCAGTAGTAAGGGACTAGCGGGAGGGACCGGGGAGCTGTTTTTT
D: TRBD1; size: -; J: TRBJ2-3; V: TRBV10-3; CDR3: CATRTGGTDTQYF; DNA: TGTGCCACCCGAACAGGGGGCACAGATACGCAGTATTTT
D: TRBD2; size: -; J: TRBJ2-1; V: TRBV10-3; CDR3: CAIHSGRAENEQFF; DNA: TGTGCCATCCATAGCGGGAGGGCCGAAAATGAGCAGTTCTTC
D: -; size: -; J: TRBJ2-3; V: TRBV30; CDR3: CAWNRDTDTQYF; DNA: TGTGCCTGGAACCGCGACACAGATACGCAGTATTTT
D: -; size: few; J: TRBJ1-1; V: TRBV14; CDR3: CASSQGNTEAFF; DNA: TGTGCCAGCAGCCAAGGAAACACTGAAGCTTTCTTT
D: -; size: few; J: TRBJ2-1; V: TRBV5-1; CDR3: CASSFASMRGNEQFF; DNA: TGCGCCAGCAGCTTCGCTAGTATGAGGGGCAATGAGCAGTTCTTC
D: -; size: few; J: TRBJ1-1; V: TRBV14; CDR3: CASSREMNTEAFF; DNA: TGTGCCAGCAGTCGCGAAATGAACACTGAAGCTTTCTTT
D: TRBD2; size: -; J: TRBJ2-1; V: TRBV7-3; CDR3: CASSSTGTSGTHEQFF; DNA: TGTGCCAGCAGTTCAACCGGGACTAGCGGGACACATGAGCAGTTCTTC
D: TRBD1; size: few; J: TRBJ1-1; V: TRBV2; CDR3: CASSEQGAQNTEAFF; DNA: TGTGCCAGCAGTGAACAGGGGGCACAGAACACTGAAGCTTTCTTT
D: -; size: -; J: TRBJ2-1; V: TRBV28; CDR3: CASSLSSEQFF; DNA: TGTGCCAGCAGTTTATCCAGCGAACAGTTCTTC
D: -; size: -; J: TRBJ2-6; V: TRBV4-3; CDR3: CASSQEYEGQAGANVLTF; DNA: TGCGCCAGCAGCCAAGAATACGAAGGGCAGGCTGGGGCCAACGTCCTGACTTTC
D: -; size: few; J: TRBJ2-1; V: TRBV19; CDR3: CASSIVTGYEQFF; DNA: TGTGCCAGTAGTATAGTTACAGGGTATGAGCAGTTCTTC
D: -; size: few; J: TRBJ2-3; V: TRBV11-2; CDR3: CASSLRSDTQYF; DNA: TGTGCCAGCAGCTTAAGATCAGATACGCAGTATTTT
D: -; size: -; J: TRBJ2-2; V: TRBV14; CDR3: CASSPQTGNTGELFF; DNA: TGTGCCAGCAGCCCGCAGACAGGGAACACCGGGGAGCTGTTTTTT
D: -; size: -; J: TRBJ2-7; V: TRBV11-3; CDR3: CASSLAGTYEQYF; DNA: TGTGCCAGCAGCTTAGCGGGAACGTACGAGCAGTACTTC
D: -; size: -; J: TRBJ2-1; V: TRBV28; CDR3: CASSRDSGDEQFF; DNA: TGTGCCAGCAGTCGGGACTCTGGCGATGAGCAGTTCTTC
D: -; size: -; J: TRBJ2-5; V: TRBV14; CDR3: CASSQDGASRETQYF; DNA: TGTGCCAGCAGCCAAGATGGCGCTTCCCGAGAGACCCAGTACTTC
D: -; size: few; J: TRBJ2-1; V: TRBV28; CDR3: CASSFNEQFF; DNA: TGTGCCAGCAGTTTCAATGAGCAGTTCTTC
D: -; size: few; J: TRBJ2-3; V: TRBV4-3; CDR3: CASSSRGADTQYF; DNA: TGCGCCAGCAGCTCTAGAGGGGCAGATACGCAGTATTTT
D: -; size: few; J: TRBJ2-1; V: TRBV10-3; CDR3: CAIRGTANEQFF; DNA: TGTGCCATCAGGGGGACTGCAAATGAGCAGTTCTTC
D: -; size: few; J: TRBJ2-3; V: TRBV27; CDR3: CASIGSRRGTQYF; DNA: TGTGCCAGCATTGGGTCCAGAAGGGGTACGCAGTATTTT
D: TRBD2; size: few; J: TRBJ2-1; V: TRBV4-1; CDR3: CASSPQREGGWEQFF; DNA: TGCGCCAGCAGCCCCCAGCGGGAGGGGGGCTGGGAGCAGTTCTTC